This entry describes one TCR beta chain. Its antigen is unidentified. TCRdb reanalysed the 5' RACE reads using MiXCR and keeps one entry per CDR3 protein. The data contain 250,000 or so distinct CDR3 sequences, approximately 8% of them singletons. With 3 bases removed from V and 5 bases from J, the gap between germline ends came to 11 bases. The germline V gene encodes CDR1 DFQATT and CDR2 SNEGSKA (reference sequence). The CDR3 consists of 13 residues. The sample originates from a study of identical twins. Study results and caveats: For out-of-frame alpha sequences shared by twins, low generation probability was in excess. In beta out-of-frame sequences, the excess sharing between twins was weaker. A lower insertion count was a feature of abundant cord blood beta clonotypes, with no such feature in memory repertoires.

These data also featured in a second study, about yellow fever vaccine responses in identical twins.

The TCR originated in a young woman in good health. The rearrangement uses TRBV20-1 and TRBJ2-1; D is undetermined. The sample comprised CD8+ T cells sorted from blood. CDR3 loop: CSARKQNHNEQFF. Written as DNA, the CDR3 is TGCAGTGCTAGGAAACAGAACCACAATGAGCAGTTCTTC.